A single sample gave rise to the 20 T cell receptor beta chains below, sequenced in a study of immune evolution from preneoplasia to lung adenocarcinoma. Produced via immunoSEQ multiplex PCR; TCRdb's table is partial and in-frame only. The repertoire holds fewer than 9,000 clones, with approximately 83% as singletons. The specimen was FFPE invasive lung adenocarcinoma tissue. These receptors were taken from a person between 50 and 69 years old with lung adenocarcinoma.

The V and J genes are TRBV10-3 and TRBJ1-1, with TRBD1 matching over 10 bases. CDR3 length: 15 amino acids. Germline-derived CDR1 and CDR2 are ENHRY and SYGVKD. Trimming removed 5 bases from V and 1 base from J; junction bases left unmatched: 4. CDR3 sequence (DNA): TGTGCCATCAGTAGACAGGGGGCCGCGAACACTGAAGCTTTCTTT. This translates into CAISRQGAANTEAFF.

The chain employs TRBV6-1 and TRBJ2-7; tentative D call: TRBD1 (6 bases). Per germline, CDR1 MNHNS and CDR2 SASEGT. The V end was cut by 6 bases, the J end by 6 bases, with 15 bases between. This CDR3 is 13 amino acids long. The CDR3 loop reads CASSATGSTEQYF. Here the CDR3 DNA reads TGTGCCAGCAGCGCGACAGGTTCGACCGAGCAGTACTTC.

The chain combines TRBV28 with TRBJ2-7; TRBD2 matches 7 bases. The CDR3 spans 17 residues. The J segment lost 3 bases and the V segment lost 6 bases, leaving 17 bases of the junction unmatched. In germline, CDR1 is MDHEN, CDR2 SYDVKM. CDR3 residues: CASRGPGRRVSGYEQYF. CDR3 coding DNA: TGTGCCAGCAGGGGTCCCGGGAGGCGTGTATCAGGCTACGAGCAGTACTTC.

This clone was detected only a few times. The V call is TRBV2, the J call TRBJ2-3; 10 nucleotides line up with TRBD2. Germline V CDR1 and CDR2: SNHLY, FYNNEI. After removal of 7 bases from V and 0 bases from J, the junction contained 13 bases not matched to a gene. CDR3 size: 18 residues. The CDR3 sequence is CASKRTSGRSPSTDTQYF. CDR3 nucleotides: TGTGCCAGCAAGCGGACTAGCGGTCGTAGCCCTAGCACAGATACGCAGTATTTT.

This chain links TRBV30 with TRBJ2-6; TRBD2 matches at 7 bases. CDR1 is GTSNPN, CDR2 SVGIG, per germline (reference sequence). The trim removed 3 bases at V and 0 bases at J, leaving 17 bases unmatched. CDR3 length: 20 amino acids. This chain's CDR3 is CAWSRKVWEGGRSGANVLTF. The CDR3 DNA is TGTGCCTGGAGCCGAAAGGTTTGGGAGGGTGGGCGCTCTGGGGCCAACGTCCTGACTTTC.

CDR3 sequence: CASSARASGYEQYF. The CDR3 bases are TGTGCCAGCAGCGCAAGGGCTAGCGGCTACGAGCAGTACTTC. The V call is TRBV6-6, the J call TRBJ2-7; 7 nucleotides match TRBD2. Germline V CDR1 and CDR2: MNHNY, SVGAGI (reference sequence). CDR3 size: 14 residues. V lost 6 bases, J lost 3 bases, and 8 bases stayed unmatched.

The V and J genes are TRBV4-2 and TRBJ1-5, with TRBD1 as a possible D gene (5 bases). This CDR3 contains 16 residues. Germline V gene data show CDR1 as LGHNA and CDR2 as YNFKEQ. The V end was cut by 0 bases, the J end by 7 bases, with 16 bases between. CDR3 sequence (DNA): TGTGCCAGCAGCCAAGAGCCGCAGGGACCTAGGCAGCCCCAGCATTTT. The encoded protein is CASSQEPQGPRQPQHF.

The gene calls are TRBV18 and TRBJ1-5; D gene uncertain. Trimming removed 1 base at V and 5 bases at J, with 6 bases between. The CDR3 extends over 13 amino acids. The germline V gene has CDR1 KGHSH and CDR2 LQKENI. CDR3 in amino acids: CASSPQEDQPQHF. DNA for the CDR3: TGTGCCAGCTCACCACAAGAGGATCAGCCCCAGCATTTT.

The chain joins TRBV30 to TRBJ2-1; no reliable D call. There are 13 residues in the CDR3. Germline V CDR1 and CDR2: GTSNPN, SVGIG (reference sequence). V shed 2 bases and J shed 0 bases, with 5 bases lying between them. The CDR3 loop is CAWSRSSYNEQFF. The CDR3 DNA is TGTGCCTGGAGTCGGTCCTCCTACAATGAGCAGTTCTTC.

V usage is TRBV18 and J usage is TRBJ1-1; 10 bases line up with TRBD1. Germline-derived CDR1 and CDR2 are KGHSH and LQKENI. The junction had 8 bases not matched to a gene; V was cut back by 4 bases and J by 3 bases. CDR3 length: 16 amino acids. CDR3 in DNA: TGTGCCAGCTCACTAAGGACAGGGGGTTTAGACACTGAAGCTTTCTTT. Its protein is CASSLRTGGLDTEAFF.

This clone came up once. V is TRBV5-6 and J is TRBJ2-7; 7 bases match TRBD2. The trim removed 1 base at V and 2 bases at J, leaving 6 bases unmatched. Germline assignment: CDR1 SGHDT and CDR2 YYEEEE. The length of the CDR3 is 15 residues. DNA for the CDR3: TGTGCCAGCAGCTTGCTCGGGAGGTTCCCCTACGAGCAGTACTTC. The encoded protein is CASSLLGRFPYEQYF.

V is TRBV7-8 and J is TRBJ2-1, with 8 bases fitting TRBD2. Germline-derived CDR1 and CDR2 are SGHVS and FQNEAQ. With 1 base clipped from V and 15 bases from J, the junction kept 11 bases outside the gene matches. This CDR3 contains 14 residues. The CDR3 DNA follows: TGTGCCAGCAGCTTAGAGCTCGGGCTAGCGGGCCGGTTCTTC. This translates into CASSLELGLAGRFF. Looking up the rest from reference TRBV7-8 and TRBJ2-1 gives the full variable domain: GAGVSQSPRYKVAKRGQDVALRCDPISGHVSLFWYQQALGQGPEFLTYFQNEAQLDKSGLPSDRFFAERPEGSVSTLKIQRTQQEDSAVYLCASSLELGLAGRFFGPGTRLTVL.

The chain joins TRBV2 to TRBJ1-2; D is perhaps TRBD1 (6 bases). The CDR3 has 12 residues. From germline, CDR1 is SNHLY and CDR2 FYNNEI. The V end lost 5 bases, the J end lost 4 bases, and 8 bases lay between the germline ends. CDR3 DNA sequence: TGTGCCAGCAGTCGGACAGCCTATGGCTACACCTTC. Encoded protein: CASSRTAYGYTF.

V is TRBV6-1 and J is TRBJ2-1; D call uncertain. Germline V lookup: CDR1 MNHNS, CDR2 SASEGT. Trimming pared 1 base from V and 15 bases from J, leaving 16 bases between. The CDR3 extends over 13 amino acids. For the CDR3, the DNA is TGTGCCAGCAGTGAAGGGGATTATTCCGAGAGGTTCTTC. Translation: CASSEGDYSERFF.

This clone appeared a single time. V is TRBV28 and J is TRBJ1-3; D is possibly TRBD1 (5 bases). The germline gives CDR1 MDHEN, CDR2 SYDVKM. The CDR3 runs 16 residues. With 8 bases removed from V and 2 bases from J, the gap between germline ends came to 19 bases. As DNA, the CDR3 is TGTGCCAGCCCTGGGAGGGGCGCGATCCCTGGAAACACCATATATTTT. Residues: CASPGRGAIPGNTIYF. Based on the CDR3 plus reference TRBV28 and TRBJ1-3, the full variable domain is DVKVTQSSRYLVKRTGEKVFLECVQDMDHENMFWYRQDPGLGLRLIYFSYDVKMKEKGDIPEGYSVSREKKERFSLILESASTNQTSMYLCASPGRGAIPGNTIYFGEGSWLTVV.

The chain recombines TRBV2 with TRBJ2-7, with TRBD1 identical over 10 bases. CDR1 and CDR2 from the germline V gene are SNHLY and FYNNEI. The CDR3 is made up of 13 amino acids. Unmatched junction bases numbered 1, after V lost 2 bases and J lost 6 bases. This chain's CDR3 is CASSERDRGEQYF. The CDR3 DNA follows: TGTGCCAGCAGTGAACGGGACAGGGGCGAGCAGTACTTC.

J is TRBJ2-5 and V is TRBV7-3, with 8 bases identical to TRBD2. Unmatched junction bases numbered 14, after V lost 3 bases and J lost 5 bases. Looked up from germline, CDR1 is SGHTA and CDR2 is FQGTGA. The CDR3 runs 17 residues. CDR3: CASSLVGRGSGTETQYF. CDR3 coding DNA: TGTGCCAGCAGCTTGGTGGGCCGGGGTAGCGGGACTGAGACCCAGTACTTC.

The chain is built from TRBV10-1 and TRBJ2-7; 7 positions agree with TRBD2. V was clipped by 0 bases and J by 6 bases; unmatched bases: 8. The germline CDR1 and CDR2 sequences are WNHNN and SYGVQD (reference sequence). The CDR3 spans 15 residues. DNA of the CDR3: TGCGCCAGCAGTGAGTCAGGCGCCGGGGGGTTCGAGCAGTACTTC. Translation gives CASSESGAGGFEQYF.

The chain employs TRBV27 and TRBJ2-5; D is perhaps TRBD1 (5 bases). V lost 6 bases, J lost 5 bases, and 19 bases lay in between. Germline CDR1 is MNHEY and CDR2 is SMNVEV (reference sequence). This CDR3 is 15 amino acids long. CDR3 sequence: CASSLEMGPRETQYF. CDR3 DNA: TGTGCCAGCAGCCTCGAAATGGGGCCCAGGGAGACCCAGTACTTC.

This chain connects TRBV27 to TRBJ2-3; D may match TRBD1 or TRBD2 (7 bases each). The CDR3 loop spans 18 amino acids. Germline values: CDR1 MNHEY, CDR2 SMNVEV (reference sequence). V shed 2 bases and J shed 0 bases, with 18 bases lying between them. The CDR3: CASSLGGGRGRSTDTQYF. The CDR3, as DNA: TGTGCCAGCAGTTTAGGGGGGGGCAGGGGGAGAAGCACAGATACGCAGTATTTT.